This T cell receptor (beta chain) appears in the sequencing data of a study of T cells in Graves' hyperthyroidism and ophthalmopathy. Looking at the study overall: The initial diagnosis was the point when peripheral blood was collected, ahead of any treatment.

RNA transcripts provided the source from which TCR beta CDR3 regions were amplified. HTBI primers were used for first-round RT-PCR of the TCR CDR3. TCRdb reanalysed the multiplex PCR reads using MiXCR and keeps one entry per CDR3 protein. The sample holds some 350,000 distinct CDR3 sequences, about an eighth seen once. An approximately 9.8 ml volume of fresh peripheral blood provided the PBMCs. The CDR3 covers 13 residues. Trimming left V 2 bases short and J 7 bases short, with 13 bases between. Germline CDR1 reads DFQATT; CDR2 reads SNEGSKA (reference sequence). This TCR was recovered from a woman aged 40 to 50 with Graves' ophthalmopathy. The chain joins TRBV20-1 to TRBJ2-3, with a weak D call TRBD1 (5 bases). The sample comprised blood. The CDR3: CSARLDSLYTQYF. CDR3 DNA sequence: TGCAGTGCTAGACTCGACAGTTTGTATACGCAGTATTTT.